The entry that follows covers one TCR beta chain sequence. The repertoire was sequenced with immunoSEQ multiplex PCR; TCRdb's copy has only in-frame clones and lacks some. This table has 260,000 or so clones, approximately 80% appearing once. The germline CDR1 and CDR2 sequences are WNHNN and SYGVQD (reference sequence). The CDR3 is made up of 15 amino acids. Trimming at V came to 6 bases and at J to 4 bases, leaving 9 bases not matched to a gene. This sample is drawn from a study of control samples from healthy donors and cancer patients. This sequence joins TRBV10-1 and TRBJ2-5; TRBD2 matches 9 bases. The TCR was taken from an older woman with lung cancer. Material for sequencing was PBMCs. The CDR3: CASSDTGTSLETQYF. The CDR3 bases are TGCGCCAGCAGCGATACCGGGACTAGCTTAGAGACCCAGTACTTC.